The 8 T cell receptor beta chains below were found in one sample sequenced in a study of blood T cells in healthy people across ages. The authors ran a second PCR of about 6 to 11 cycles using a sample-barcoded 5' primer and a J-beta primer mix. Using its own MiXCR run on the 5' RACE reads, TCRdb lists one record per CDR3 protein. The profile shows 1,500,000 or so distinct CDR3 sequences, 40% to 45% of them singletons. The sample comprised blood. The source is a woman younger than 30 in good health.

Only a few counts were recorded for this clonotype. The genes are TRBV4-3 and TRBJ2-1, with TRBD2 as a possible D gene (7 bases). V lost 0 bases, J lost 5 bases, and 23 bases lay in between. This CDR3 has 19 residues. In germline, CDR1 is LGHNA, CDR2 YSLEER. The CDR3 spells CASSQERQGRVHHNNEQFF. In nucleotides, the CDR3 is TGCGCCAGCAGCCAAGAAAGGCAGGGGAGGGTCCATCATAACAATGAGCAGTTCTTC.

This clonotype showed up just a few times. The chain uses TRBV6-5 and TRBJ1-3; D remains unclear. The germline CDR1 and CDR2 sequences are MNHEY and SVGAGI. The CDR3 is 14 residues long. V lost 2 bases and J 0 bases, leaving 5 bases between the germline ends. The CDR3 protein is CASSYESSGNTIYF. The CDR3 coding sequence is TGTGCCAGCAGTTACGAGAGCTCTGGAAACACCATATATTTT.

The rearrangement links TRBV2 to TRBJ1-1; D is uncertain. The V end lost 3 bases, the J end lost 0 bases, and 14 bases lay between the germline ends. The CDR3 totals 16 residues. CDR1 is SNHLY and CDR2 is FYNNEI in the germline V gene. CDR3 protein: CASSETSVRMNTEAFF. In DNA form, the CDR3 reads TGTGCCAGCAGTGAGACATCAGTGAGGATGAACACTGAAGCTTTCTTT.

This clonotype was seen a few times. The J gene is TRBJ2-3, the V gene TRBV20-1, with a weak D call TRBD2 (7 bases). Between the trimmed V and J ends, which lost 5 bases and 1 base, there was a span of 13 bases. From germline, CDR1 is DFQATT and CDR2 SNEGSKA (reference sequence). The CDR3 contains 14 residues. CDR3 coding DNA: TGCAGTGCTGTACAGGGAGGGGGCACAGATACGCAGTATTTT. Translating gives CSAVQGGGTDTQYF.

V usage is TRBV7-2 and J usage is TRBJ2-1, with 7 bases fitting TRBD2. Trimming cost V 1 base and J 15 bases; bases outside gene matches: 12. The CDR3 totals 14 residues. Germline values: CDR1 SGHTA, CDR2 FQGNSA. As DNA, the CDR3 is TGTGCCAGCAGCTTAGAGCGGGACGCGGGAGTGCTGTTCTTC. Translated: CASSLERDAGVLFF.

V and J are TRBV27 and TRBJ2-5; D not certain. This CDR3 region has 13 residues. Germline V CDR1 and CDR2: MNHEY, SMNVEV (reference sequence). V was pared by 5 bases and J by 4 bases, with 11 bases between. The CDR3 protein is CASSDRKGETQYF. DNA for the CDR3: TGTGCCAGCAGTGACCGGAAGGGAGAGACCCAGTACTTC.

The chain has TRBV5-1 and TRBJ2-1; D uncertain. The CDR3 totals 15 residues. Germline values: CDR1 SGHRS, CDR2 YFSETQ. Trimming cost V 0 bases and J 2 bases, with 9 bases left between them. CDR3 nucleotides: TGCGCCAGCAGCTTGGCTACTTTGACCTACAATGAGCAGTTCTTC. Protein: CASSLATLTYNEQFF.

The chain carries TRBV5-1 and TRBJ2-1; D is possibly TRBD1 (5 bases). Near its end, the DNA agrees better with TRBJ2-7, so the J call may be wrong. The CDR3 is 15 amino acids. Germline loops: CDR1 SGHRS, CDR2 YFSETQ. The CDR3 region has the DNA TGCGCCAGCAGCTTCAGGGTCACAACCTACAATGAGCAGTACTTC. Translating gives CASSFRVTTYNEQYF.